Below, 24 T cell receptor beta chains from the same sample are listed, as sequenced in a study of cytomegalovirus exposure and HLA in healthy donors (dated by TCRdb to about 2017). The protocol used for the library was the immunoSEQ multiplex PCR assay. For the multiplex PCR, a mixture combining 60 forward primers for TCR Vbeta segments and 13 reverse primers for TCR Jbeta segments was used. Here the immuneACCESS table is served through TCRdb, limited to in-frame sequences with V and J called. Missing clones are a known gap in these copies; in checked studies unresolved V genes cover under half, and the rest lacks a known reason. Across this sample there are 210,000 or so clones, with approximately 90% seen only once. The ten largest make up approximately 1% of the sample. Sequencing was done on a sample of PBMCs. Source of these receptors: a woman younger than 35 in good health and CMV-seronegative.

A few counts support this clone. The chain combines TRBV2 with TRBJ2-3, with D tentatively TRBD1 (6 bases). V shed 6 bases and J shed 2 bases, with 15 bases lying between them. This CDR3 spans 15 amino acids. From germline, CDR1 is SNHLY and CDR2 FYNNEI. Written as DNA, the CDR3 is TGTGCCAGCAGCGGGACACTAGTTGACACAGATACGCAGTATTTT. Translated, it gives CASSGTLVDTDTQYF.

Notes on this clone: One end of the junction varies from germline; a read error may be responsible. V is TRBV4-1 and J is TRBJ2-3; 11 bases fit TRBD2. This CDR3 is built from 16 residues. CDR1 is MGHRA, CDR2 YSYEKL, per germline. The CDR3 nucleotides are TGCGTCAGCAGCCAAGTAGCGGGGGGGCCGACAGATACGCAGTATTTT. Its protein is CVSSQVAGGPTDTQYF.

The chain joins TRBV19 to TRBJ1-2, with D possibly TRBD1 on 6 matching bases. The germline V gene has CDR1 LNHDA and CDR2 SQIVND (reference sequence). The CDR3 consists of 13 residues. The ends were cut back, 5 bases at V and 4 bases at J, with 11 bases in the middle. CDR3 in amino acids: CASSYRVGYGYTF. CDR3 DNA sequence: TGTGCCAGTAGTTACAGGGTCGGCTATGGCTACACCTTC.

This rearrangement joins TRBV7-2 to TRBJ2-5; D gene unclear. V dropped 5 bases and J dropped 0 bases, with 7 bases sitting between them. The CDR3 has 13 residues. Germline CDR1 is SGHTA and CDR2 is FQGNSA. The CDR3 DNA reads TGTGCCAGCAGCGTTGCTAACCAAGAGACCCAGTACTTC. Amino acids: CASSVANQETQYF.

This chain uses TRBV4-1 with TRBJ1-2, with D hard to call. Germline V lookup: CDR1 MGHRA, CDR2 YSYEKL. Trimming removed 7 bases at V and 5 bases at J, with 17 bases between. CDR3 length equals 14 residues. In nucleotides, the CDR3 is TGCGCCAGCACCCCCAGAGGTCTGAGGTATGGCTACACCTTC. This sequence encodes CASTPRGLRYGYTF.

This rearrangement joins TRBV7-6 to TRBJ2-1; TRBD2 matches at 10 bases. The CDR3 consists of 18 residues. V was pared by 5 bases and J by 9 bases, with 19 bases of the junction left unmatched. The germline V gene has CDR1 SGHVS and CDR2 FNYEAQ. The CDR3 protein is CASSPHPSGGALAPEQFF. CDR3 nucleotides: TGTGCCAGCAGCCCGCATCCCAGCGGGGGGGCCTTGGCCCCTGAGCAGTTCTTC.

The rearrangement joins TRBV15 to TRBJ2-3, with 15 bases aligning to TRBD2. The CDR3 loop spans 17 amino acids. V was pared by 5 bases and J by 4 bases, with 7 bases of the junction left unmatched. CDR1 is LNHNV and CDR2 is YYDKDF in the germline V gene (reference sequence). DNA of the CDR3: TGTGCCACCAGCCGGACTAGCGGGAGGGCCGGGGCAGATACGCAGTATTTT. Protein: CATSRTSGRAGADTQYF.

This rearrangement joins TRBV5-6 to TRBJ2-7; maybe TRBD1 (5 bases). Trimming shortened V by 1 base and J by 4 bases, and 15 bases separated the two germline ends. Germline assignment: CDR1 SGHDT and CDR2 YYEEEE. CDR3 length: 15 residues. For the CDR3, the DNA is TGTGCCAGCAGCTTGTTCTCCAGGGATCTATACGAGCAGTACTTC. Translating gives CASSLFSRDLYEQYF.

CDR3 nucleotide sequence: TGTGCCAGCAGCCAAGATAGGGGGCGCAGGTATCAGCCCCAGCATTTT. It is translated as CASSQDRGRRYQPQHF. The rearrangement uses TRBV4-2 and TRBJ1-5; TRBD1 agrees at 7 bases. The CDR3 totals 16 residues. V shed 0 bases, J shed 5 bases, and the junction held 7 bases outside the gene matches. Germline V gene lookup returns CDR1 LGHNA and CDR2 YNFKEQ.

For this clone: A junction boundary mismatches the germline segment, possibly from a read error. The V and J genes are TRBV7-9 and TRBJ1-4; D may be TRBD1 (5 bases). Germline CDR1 SEHNR, CDR2 FQNEAQ (reference sequence). CDR3 length: 14 amino acids. The CDR3: CASSLDSHPGSARF. The CDR3, as DNA: TGTGCCAGCAGCTTAGATTCCCACCCAGGGTCTGCCCGTTTT.

This clone was seen a single time. The CDR3 DNA follows: TGTGCCACCAGCAGAGATCTCCAGGCTAATGAAAAACTGTTTTTT. Encoded protein: CATSRDLQANEKLFF. The chain recombines TRBV15 with TRBJ1-4; D unresolved. Germline V gene sequence: CDR1 LNHNV, CDR2 YYDKDF (reference sequence). V lost 0 bases and J lost 3, with 8 bases in between. This CDR3 contains 15 residues.

Concerning this clone: The identical CDR3 is also encoded by other nucleotide sequences in the sample. The J gene is TRBJ2-7, the V gene TRBV7-9; TRBD2 agrees at 7 bases. The V segment lost 3 bases and the J segment 4 bases; nucleotides outside the gene matches: 3. CDR1 and CDR2 (germline): SEHNR, FQNEAQ (reference sequence). The CDR3 totals 13 residues. For the CDR3, the DNA is TGTGCCAGCAGCTTGACTAGCAGTTACGAGCAGTACTTC. It yields the protein CASSLTSSYEQYF.

This chain links TRBV6-5 with TRBJ1-1; D is undetermined. V was clipped by 6 bases and J by 1 base, with 12 bases between them. The germline V gene encodes CDR1 MNHEY and CDR2 SVGAGI. CDR3 length: 14 residues. The CDR3 bases are TGTGCCAGCAGAAGCGGGCTGCAGAACACTGAAGCTTTCTTT. Translated, it gives CASRSGLQNTEAFF.

The genes are TRBV4-1 and TRBJ2-1; 8 nucleotides align to TRBD2. Germline CDR1 reads MGHRA; CDR2 reads YSYEKL. Losses at the gene ends were 0 bases for V and 4 bases for J; bases not matched to a gene: 8. The CDR3 consists of 17 residues. The CDR3 region is CASSQETGGSGYNEQFF. In DNA, the CDR3 is TGCGCCAGCAGCCAAGAAACGGGAGGGAGCGGGTACAATGAGCAGTTCTTC.

The chain links TRBV19 to TRBJ1-2, with 10 bases aligning to TRBD1. The CDR3 covers 14 residues. V shed 5 bases, J shed 3 bases, and the junction held 3 bases outside the gene matches. Germline assignment: CDR1 LNHDA and CDR2 SQIVND (reference sequence). As DNA, the CDR3 is TGTGCCAGTAGTGGGACAGGGGCCCACTATGGCTACACCTTC. Protein product: CASSGTGAHYGYTF.

This chain joins TRBV5-4 and TRBJ2-5; D remains ambiguous. The V gene lost 1 base and the J gene lost 2 bases, with 6 bases spanning the gap. The CDR3 spans 13 residues. CDR1 is SGHNT and CDR2 is YYREEE in the germline V gene (reference sequence). The CDR3, as DNA: TGTGCCAGCAGCTTGAGAGAACAAGAGACCCAGTACTTC. Its protein is CASSLREQETQYF.

The genes are TRBV7-2 and TRBJ2-3; D is possibly TRBD2 (6 bases). Germline-derived CDR1 and CDR2 are SGHTA and FQGNSA. Trimming took 1 base from V and 0 from J, leaving 11 bases between them. The CDR3 loop spans 16 amino acids. The CDR3 sequence is CASSLEPRGSTDTQYF. The DNA for the CDR3 is TGTGCCAGCAGCTTAGAACCCCGGGGGAGCACAGATACGCAGTATTTT.

The table lists this clone with a count of one. This sequence joins TRBV6-5 and TRBJ2-1; D is unclear. V was shortened by 6 bases and J by 4 bases, with 16 bases between the two germline ends. Germline V CDR1 and CDR2: MNHEY, SVGAGI. The CDR3 contains 15 residues. The CDR3 nucleotides read TGTGCCAGCAGCGACCGCGGCCTGATGTACAATGAGCAGTTCTTC. This translates into CASSDRGLMYNEQFF.

This chain connects TRBV10-1 to TRBJ1-1; 9 bases are shared with TRBD1. V was clipped by 4 bases and J by 6 bases; unmatched bases: 6. Germline values: CDR1 WNHNN, CDR2 SYGVQD (reference sequence). This CDR3 comprises 14 residues. CDR3 DNA sequence: TGCGCCAGCAGTGGACCGGGACAGGGCTCTGAAGCTTTCTTT. This codes for CASSGPGQGSEAFF.

This clone was seen a single time. The rearrangement links TRBV4-3 to TRBJ1-6; maybe TRBD1 (6 bases). Germline V lookup: CDR1 LGHNA, CDR2 YSLEER. This CDR3 spans 15 amino acids. V dropped 6 bases and J dropped 4 bases, with 13 bases sitting between them. The CDR3 region is CASSQGLLYNSPLHF. The CDR3 coding sequence is TGCGCCAGCAGTCAGGGGCTATTATATAATTCACCCCTCCACTTT.

The chain links TRBV12-5 to TRBJ2-7; D remains ambiguous. Germline values: CDR1 LGHNT, CDR2 FRNRAP. This CDR3 is 13 amino acids long. V shed 0 bases and J shed 5 bases, with 8 bases lying between them. The CDR3 spells CASGLVHSHEQYF. The CDR3, as DNA: TGTGCTAGTGGTTTGGTACACAGCCACGAGCAGTACTTC. The variable domain in full, with the rest retrieved from reference TRBV12-5 and TRBJ2-7, is DARVTQTPRHKVTEMGQEVTMRCQPILGHNTVFWYRQTMMQGLELLAYFRNRAPLDDSGMPKDRFSAEMPDATLATLKIQPSEPRDSAVYFCASGLVHSHEQYFGPGTRLTVT.

V and J are TRBV5-6 and TRBJ1-1; 7 bases agree with TRBD1. The ends lost 3 bases at V and 2 bases at J; junction bases unmatched: 10. The CDR3 totals 16 residues. Germline assignment: CDR1 SGHDT and CDR2 YYEEEE. This CDR3 reads CASSWQGDSYNTEAFF. Written as DNA, the CDR3 is TGTGCCAGCAGCTGGCAAGGGGACAGCTATAACACTGAAGCTTTCTTT.

CDR3 region: CASSWGTGGSDTQYF. CDR3 in DNA: TGTGCCAGCAGTTGGGGGACAGGGGGCTCAGATACGCAGTATTTT. V gene TRBV27 combines with J gene TRBJ2-3, with TRBD1 identical over 12 bases. This CDR3 region has 15 residues. J lost 4 bases, V lost 4 bases, and 3 bases had no gene match. Germline loops: CDR1 MNHEY, CDR2 SMNVEV (reference sequence).

The rearrangement joins TRBV25-1 to TRBJ1-6; 8 positions agree with TRBD1. The CDR3 contains 14 residues. Per the germline V gene, CDR1 is MGHDK and CDR2 is SYGVNS. V shed 2 bases, J shed 8 bases, and the junction held 2 bases outside the gene matches. CDR3: CASSETGGDSPLHF. As DNA, the CDR3 is TGTGCCAGCAGTGAAACAGGGGGGGATTCACCCCTCCACTTT.